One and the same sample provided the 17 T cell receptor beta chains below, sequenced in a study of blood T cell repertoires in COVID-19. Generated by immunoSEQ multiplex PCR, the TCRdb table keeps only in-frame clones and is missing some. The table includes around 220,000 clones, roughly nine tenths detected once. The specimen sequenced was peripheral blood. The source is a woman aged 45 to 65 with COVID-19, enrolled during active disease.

The CDR3 protein is CASSLVERNTGELFF. CDR3 nucleotides: TGTGCCAGCAGCTTGGTCGAGCGGAACACCGGGGAGCTGTTTTTT. The chain joins TRBV7-8 to TRBJ2-2; D call uncertain. The CDR3 has 15 residues. Between the trimmed V and J ends, which lost 3 bases and 1 base, there was a span of 9 bases. CDR1 is SGHVS and CDR2 is FQNEAQ in the germline V gene.

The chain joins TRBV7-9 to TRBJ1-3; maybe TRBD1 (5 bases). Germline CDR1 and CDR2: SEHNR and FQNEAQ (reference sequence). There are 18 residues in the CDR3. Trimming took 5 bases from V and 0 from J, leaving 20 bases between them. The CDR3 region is CASSPRTFQGSSGNTIYF. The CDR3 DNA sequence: TGTGCCAGCAGCCCGCGTACCTTCCAGGGCAGCTCTGGAAACACCATATATTTT.

The CDR3 here is CASSPLTGGEAFF. CDR3 bases: TGTGCCAGCAGCCCACTGACAGGGGGCGAAGCTTTCTTT. V usage is TRBV14 and J usage is TRBJ1-1; 10 nucleotides line up with TRBD1. This CDR3 contains 13 residues. Unmatched junction bases numbered 4, after V lost 4 bases and J lost 8 bases. Germline loops: CDR1 SGHDN, CDR2 FVKESK.

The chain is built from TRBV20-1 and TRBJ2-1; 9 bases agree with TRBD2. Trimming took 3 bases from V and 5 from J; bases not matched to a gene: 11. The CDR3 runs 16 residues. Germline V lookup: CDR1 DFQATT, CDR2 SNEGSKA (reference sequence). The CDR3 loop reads CSASRSGGLSNNEQFF. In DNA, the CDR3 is TGCAGTGCTAGTCGCAGCGGGGGGCTATCTAACAATGAGCAGTTCTTC.

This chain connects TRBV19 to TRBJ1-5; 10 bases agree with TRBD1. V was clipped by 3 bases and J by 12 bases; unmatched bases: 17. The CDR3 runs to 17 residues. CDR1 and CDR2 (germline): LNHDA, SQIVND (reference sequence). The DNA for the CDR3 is TGTGCCAGTAGTATCCGGGGACAGGGGACGCCGCTGAGGTTCCAGCATTTT. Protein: CASSIRGQGTPLRFQHF.

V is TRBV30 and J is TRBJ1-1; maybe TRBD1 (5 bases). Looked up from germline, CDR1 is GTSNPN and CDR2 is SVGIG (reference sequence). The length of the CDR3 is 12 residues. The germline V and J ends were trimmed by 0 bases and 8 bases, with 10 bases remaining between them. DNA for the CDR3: TGTGCCTGGAGTGTAAGGGGCATAGAAGCTTTCTTT. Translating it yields CAWSVRGIEAFF.

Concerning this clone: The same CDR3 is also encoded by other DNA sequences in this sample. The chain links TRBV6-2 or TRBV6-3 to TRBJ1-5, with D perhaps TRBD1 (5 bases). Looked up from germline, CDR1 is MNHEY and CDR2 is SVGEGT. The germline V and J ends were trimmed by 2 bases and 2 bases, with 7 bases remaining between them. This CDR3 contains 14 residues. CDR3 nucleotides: TGTGCCAGCAGTTACGGGGGGGGCAATCAGCCCCAGCATTTT. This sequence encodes CASSYGGGNQPQHF.

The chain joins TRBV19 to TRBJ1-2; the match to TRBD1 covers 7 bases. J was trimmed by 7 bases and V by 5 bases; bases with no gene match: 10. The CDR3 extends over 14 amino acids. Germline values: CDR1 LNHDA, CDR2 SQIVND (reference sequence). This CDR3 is CASSRNRGAVGYTF. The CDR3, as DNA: TGTGCCAGTAGTCGAAACAGGGGAGCGGTTGGCTACACCTTC.

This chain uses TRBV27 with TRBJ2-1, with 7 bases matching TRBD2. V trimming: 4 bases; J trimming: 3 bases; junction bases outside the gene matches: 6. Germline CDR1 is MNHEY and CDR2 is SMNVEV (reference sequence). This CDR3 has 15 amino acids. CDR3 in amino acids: CASSSDWEGYNEQFF. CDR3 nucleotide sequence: TGTGCCAGCAGTTCGGACTGGGAGGGCTACAATGAGCAGTTCTTC.

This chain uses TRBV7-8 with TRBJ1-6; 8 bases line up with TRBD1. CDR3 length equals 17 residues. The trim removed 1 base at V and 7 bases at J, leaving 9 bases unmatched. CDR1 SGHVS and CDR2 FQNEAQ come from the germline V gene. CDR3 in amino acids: CASSLVLRQGLNSPLHF. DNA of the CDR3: TGTGCCAGCAGCTTAGTTTTGAGACAGGGGTTAAATTCACCCCTCCACTTT.

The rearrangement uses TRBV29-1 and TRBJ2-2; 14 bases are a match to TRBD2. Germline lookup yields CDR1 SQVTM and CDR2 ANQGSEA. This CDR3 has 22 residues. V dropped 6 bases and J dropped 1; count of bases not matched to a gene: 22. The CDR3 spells CSVRDTGTSGGLASLNTGELFF. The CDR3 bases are TGCAGCGTCCGGGATACCGGGACTAGCGGGGGTTTGGCCTCCTTGAACACCGGGGAGCTGTTTTTT.

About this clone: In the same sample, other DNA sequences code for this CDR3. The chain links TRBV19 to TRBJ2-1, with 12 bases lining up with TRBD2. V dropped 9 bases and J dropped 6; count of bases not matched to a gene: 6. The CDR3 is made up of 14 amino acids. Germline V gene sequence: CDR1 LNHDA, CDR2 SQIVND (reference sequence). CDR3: CASSASGGANEQFF. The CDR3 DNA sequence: TGTGCCAGCTCTGCTAGCGGGGGGGCCAATGAGCAGTTCTTC.

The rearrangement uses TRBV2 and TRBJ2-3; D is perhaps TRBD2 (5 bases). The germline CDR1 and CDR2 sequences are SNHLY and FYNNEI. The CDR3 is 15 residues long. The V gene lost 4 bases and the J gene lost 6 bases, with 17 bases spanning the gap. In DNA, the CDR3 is TGTGCCAGCAGTGGTGCTAGCAAGGATCGTGATACGCAGTATTTT. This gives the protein CASSGASKDRDTQYF.

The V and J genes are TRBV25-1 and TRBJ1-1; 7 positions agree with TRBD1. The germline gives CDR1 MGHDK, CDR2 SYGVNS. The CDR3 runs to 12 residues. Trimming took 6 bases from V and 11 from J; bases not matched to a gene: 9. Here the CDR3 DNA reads TGTGCCAGCAGGGGACAGACCTCTCGCGCTTTCTTT. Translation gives CASRGQTSRAFF.

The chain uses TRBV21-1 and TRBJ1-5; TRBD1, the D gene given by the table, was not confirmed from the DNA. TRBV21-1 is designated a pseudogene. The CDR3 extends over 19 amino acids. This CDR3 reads CASSKKSRDRGNGNQPQHF. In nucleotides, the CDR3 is TGTGCCAGCAGCAAAAAAAGCCGGGACAGGGGAAATGGCAATCAGCCCCAGCATTTT.

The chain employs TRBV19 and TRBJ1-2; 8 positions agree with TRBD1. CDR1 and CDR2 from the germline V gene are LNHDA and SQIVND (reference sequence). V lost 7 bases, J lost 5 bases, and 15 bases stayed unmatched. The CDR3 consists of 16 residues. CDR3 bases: TGTGCCAGTACCCCACTCAACAGGGGGTCGGATTATGGCTACACCTTC. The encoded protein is CASTPLNRGSDYGYTF.

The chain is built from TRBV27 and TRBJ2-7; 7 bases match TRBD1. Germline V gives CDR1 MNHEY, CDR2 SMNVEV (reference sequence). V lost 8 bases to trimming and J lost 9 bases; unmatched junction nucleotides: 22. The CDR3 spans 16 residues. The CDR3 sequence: CASHLLGTEPNRWQYV. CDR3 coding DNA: TGTGCCAGCCATTTGCTCGGGACAGAGCCTAATAGGTGGCAGTACGTC.